The source of this T cell receptor beta chain is a study of cytomegalovirus exposure and HLA in healthy donors. This CDR3 is 16 amino acids long. From germline, CDR1 is MGHRA and CDR2 YSYEKL. The trim removed 2 bases at V and 4 bases at J, leaving 7 bases unmatched. The PCR used 60 Vbeta and 13 Jbeta primers. Measured with immunoSEQ multiplex PCR; TCRdb has only the in-frame clones, and not every one. The data contain roughly 150,000 clones, about 80% of them singletons. The clonotype was recovered from a man aged 30-40 years in good health. The V gene is TRBV4-1, the J gene TRBJ2-1, with 8 bases lining up with TRBD2. Sequenced material: PBMCs. The DNA for the CDR3 is TGCGCCAGCAGCCAACGAGTAGCGGGAACTTACAATGAGCAGTTCTTC. This codes for CASSQRVAGTYNEQFF.